This T cell receptor (beta chain) was captured in a study of naive and memory T cell subsets. The SP2 primer and nested alpha and beta constant region primers amplified ligated cDNA in four rounds. TCRdb used MiXCR to reprocess the UMI-ligation and nested PCR reads, holding one entry per CDR3 protein. The table records around 37,000 distinct CDR3 sequences, about 10% of them present only once. J was trimmed by 0 bases and V by 2 bases; bases with no gene match: 1. This CDR3 contains 15 residues. Germline V gene lookup returns CDR1 SGHTA and CDR2 FQGNSA. Specified treatment: skin biopsy from PPD injection site in Mantoux-positive individual. TCR cDNA received a 3' ligated oligonucleotide that carried a UMI. Reverse transcription used DNase-treated unsorted total RNA, aiming for 1 to 1000 ng.

The rearrangement uses TRBV7-2 and TRBJ2-1, with TRBD2 matching over 7 bases. The sequence came from an adult in good health. The sample was skin, taken from a tuberculin skin test site. The chain's CDR3 is CASSLWGGSYNEQFF. In DNA, the CDR3 is TGTGCCAGCAGCTTATGGGGGGGCTCCTACAATGAGCAGTTCTTC.